Listed below are T cell receptor beta chains from one sample, sequenced in a study of human T cells and chemical hapten exposure. Using its own MiXCR run on the RACE reads, TCRdb lists one record per CDR3 protein. This sample has 300,000 to 450,000 distinct CDR3 sequences; roughly 5.3% occur once, and the top ten carry just over 2.5%. This specimen was whole blood, taken in connection with sensitization to the hapten diphenylcyclopropenone (DPC). The receptors here all came from a woman in her 50s with alopecia areata. Some clones in this sample may be carry-over from other donors' samples. The CDR3 runs from the conserved cysteine through the conserved F or W. D genes are given only for firm matches. The size entry is marked missing in some rows and otherwise reads once, few, many or a size class.

d_gene,j_gene,abundance,v_gene,CDR3aa,CDR3nt
TRBD1,TRBJ1-6,few,TRBV20-1,CSATSRTGYNSPLHF,TGCAGTGCTACCTCTAGGACAGGGTATAATTCACCCCTCCACTTT
-,TRBJ1-1,many,TRBV20-1,CSAGLTGYDTEAFF,TGCAGTGCCGGTTTAACAGGGTATGACACTGAAGCTTTCTTT
-,TRBJ1-4,-,TRBV20-1,CSARVLRDRPEKLFF,TGCAGTGCTAGAGTGTTACGAGACAGGCCTGAAAAACTGTTTTTT
-,TRBJ1-3,many,TRBV29-1,CSASPGGGNTIYF,TGCAGCGCCTCACCGGGGGGAGGAAACACCATATATTTT
-,TRBJ2-3,many,TRBV7-2,CASSLALGDTQYF,TGTGCCAGCAGTTTAGCACTGGGGGATACGCAGTATTTT
TRBD2,TRBJ2-1,many,TRBV11-2,CASSSSSTSGRKYEQFF,TGTGCCAGCAGCTCCTCCTCGACTAGCGGGAGGAAATATGAGCAGTTCTTC
-,TRBJ2-7,many,TRBV9,CASSPPNREGHEQYF,TGTGCCAGCAGCCCCCCTAATCGGGAAGGCCACGAGCAGTACTTC
-,TRBJ1-4,-,TRBV3-1,CASSQDPKRSFNEKLFF,TGTGCCAGCAGCCAAGATCCCAAGCGGAGTTTTAATGAAAAACTGTTTTTT
-,TRBJ2-7,many,TRBV25-1,CASSEQGGSSYEQYF,TGTGCCAGCAGTGAACAGGGGGGGAGTTCCTACGAGCAGTACTTC
-,TRBJ1-1,-,TRBV3-1,CASSPIGVTEAFF,TGTGCCAGCAGCCCTATTGGCGTTACTGAAGCTTTCTTT
-,TRBJ2-1,many,TRBV29-1,CSVEDPGKGIGQFF,TGCAGCGTTGAAGATCCCGGGAAGGGGATTGGGCAGTTCTTC
TRBD1,TRBJ2-3,many,TRBV20-1,CSAKEGAKIDTQYF,TGCAGTGCTAAAGAGGGGGCTAAAATAGATACGCAGTATTTT
-,TRBJ2-4,few,TRBV19,CASSKGRRELLAKNIQYF,TGTGCCAGTAGTAAGGGTAGGAGGGAACTTCTAGCCAAAAACATTCAGTACTTC
TRBD2,TRBJ2-2,many,TRBV12-3/TRBV12-4,CASRPPLAEADGELFF,TGTGCCAGCAGACCGCCACTAGCGGAGGCGGACGGGGAGCTGTTTTTT
TRBD1,TRBJ2-1,-,TRBV6-6,CASSFQTGYDEQFF,TGTGCCAGCAGTTTCCAGACAGGGTACGATGAGCAGTTCTTC
-,TRBJ1-1,many,TRBV11-2,CASSLVSQGRAFF,TGTGCCAGCAGCTTAGTCAGTCAGGGGCGCGCTTTCTTT
-,TRBJ2-3,many,TRBV9,CASSVGGTDTQYF,TGTGCCAGCAGCGTAGGGGGCACAGATACGCAGTATTTT
-,TRBJ1-2,many,TRBV7-8,CASLSENGYTF,TGTGCCAGCCTCAGCGAGAATGGCTACACCTTC